The entry that follows covers one TCR beta chain sequence. The antigen it binds to is not known. The sample holds no much larger clone one base away, and base qualities are not on file. Library generation was performed with the immunoSEQ multiplex PCR assay. A mixture of 60 forward primers for TCR Vbeta segments and 13 reverse primers for TCR Jbeta segments was used in the multiplex PCR. The CDR3 region of rearranged TCR beta genes was amplified from genomic DNA by a multiplex PCR assay. On the Illumina HiSeq System, the amplified TCR beta libraries were sequenced as 87-base-pair reads. In the authors' own workflow: A later analysis counted approximately 76 million unique TCR beta chains across the 690 or so repertoires, and roughly 10 million of these chains were shared by at least two donors. To remove PCR and sequencing errors, raw reads were error-corrected and collapsed into unique sequences using a nearest-neighbor algorithm that merged closely related sequences. CDR3 sequences were aligned to IMGT reference sequences to assign V, D and J gene segments. For a sequence to be retained, a match of at least six nucleotides was required to both a V gene segment and a J gene segment. Rearrangements were classified as productive when the CDR3 lacked stop codons and remained in frame with V and J, and all other rearrangements were classified as non-productive. CDR3 was defined by IMGT convention, running from the second conserved V-encoded cysteine to the conserved J-encoded phenylalanine. In an earlier analysis of some 550 of the donors, sequences lacking an unambiguous match to a single V gene segment were excluded. An earlier analysis of 587 of the donors called V segments functional above 56.7% productive rearrangements and segregating when the between-donor standard deviation exceeded 5%. To diagnose cytomegalovirus status from the catalog of TCR beta chain sequences, a statistical classification framework was built. A later analysis assigned V and J genes by comparing TCR nucleotide sequences with IMGT/GENE-DB human TR gene sequences. In a later analysis, CDR3 sequences and most-parsimonious VDJ recombination scenarios were assigned using the TCRdist pipeline. In a later analysis, each TCR beta chain was defined by its CDR3 amino acid sequence together with its V-gene family, and reads lacking a unique V-gene family were excluded. A later analysis removed several hundred highly shared, low-generation-probability nucleotide sequences to deal with suspected cross-contamination and a sequencing artifact. A later analysis calculated a clonal expansion index for each public chain from normalized within-repertoire ranks of inferred template counts. A later analysis computed generation probabilities with a VDJ recombination model fitted to out-of-frame rearrangements, and checked the results against IGoR. In a later analysis, hypergeometric tests were used to score TCR-TCR, TCR-HLA and TCR-CMV co-occurrence, with a repertoire-size bias correction applied to TCR pairs. False discovery rates were estimated in a later analysis by permuting HLA or CMV assignments 20 times. In a later analysis, co-occurring TCRs were grouped using DBSCAN, with TCRdist sequence similarity added in when clustering inside HLA-allele-positive subsets. For co-occurrence clustering, repertoires with fewer than 30,000 or more than 120,000 public chains were excluded, along with five or six repertoires with anomalous nucleotide sharing. TCRdb stores this immuneACCESS table with in-frame sequences only. Part of the clones is absent; in the studies checked, under half of the shortfall reflects unresolved V genes, and no reason is known for the rest. V, J and clone size are taken as reported in that table, and D and trimming were inferred from the DNA itself. The sample table contains approximately 160,000 clones; only one count was recorded for over 60% of them. Approximately 2.9% of the sample is taken by the ten largest.

From cysteine to phenylalanine, the CDR3 is 15 amino acids long. Left in the record is the CDR3 DNA by itself, 45 bases read in frame from the first base. The germline V gene gives CDR1 as SGHNT and CDR2 as YENEEA. V is pared back by 1 base and J by 1 base, with 7 bases lying between the germline termini. The data were obtained in a study of cytomegalovirus exposure and HLA in healthy donors (dated by TCRdb to about 2017). Turning to the overall study: In an earlier analysis of 550 to 750 of the donors, 276 Gb of sequence data and 90 million to 120 million unique TCR beta sequences from approximately 180 million T cells were reported. Every repertoire in the discovery cohort had been generated on one and the same sequencing platform. The study aimed to test whether cataloging public T cell receptors could reveal signatures of past pathogen exposure. HLA typing covered class I and class II loci at four-digit resolution. Genome-wide SNP genotypes for about three fifths of the roughly 670 donors were used in a later genetic analysis, which treated that subset as a discovery cohort. To decide whether each TCR beta V gene segment behaved as functional or pseudogenic, an earlier analysis of 587 of the donors relied on high-throughput TCR beta sequencing. The study used immunosequencing to profile the T cell repertoires of around 600 subjects and linked those repertoires to cytomegalovirus serostatus. A separate validation cohort of 100 to 150 different subjects was used in addition to the roughly 670-subject first cohort. Several DR-DQ haplotypes were handled as single units for association and clustering because linkage in the cohort was strong. The genetic ancestry cluster associated with self-reported Caucasian donors included roughly 84% of the 300 to 400 genotyped donors. High-throughput TCR immunosequencing, statistical association of individual TCRs with disease status, and machine learning were combined to predict cytomegalovirus infection status. Across roughly 420 genotyped donors of the cohort, an average of about 220,000 unique TCR beta nucleotide sequences per donor were sequenced, and about a sixth of those sequences were non-productive. Rather than using new phenotypic data, the later analysis identified candidate immune exposures from TCR beta sequences and from how often those sequences occurred across donors. Alongside the repertoire data, information on donor age, sex, ethnicity and CMV serostatus was compiled. In a later analysis, previously published TCR beta repertoires from 550 to 700 donors were re-analyzed and high-resolution HLA genotyping was added so that TCR occurrence patterns could be studied. Typing coverage differed by locus: A, B, C, DRB1 and DQB1 were typed in roughly 620-630 donors, DQA1 in about 560, DPA1 in around 600, and DPB1 in about 450. An early release covering roughly 640 HLA-typed donors comprised approximately 300 gigabases of sequencing data and roughly 86 million unique TCR sequences. Study-wide findings and limitations: The study listed 164 TCR beta chains as associated with cytomegalovirus. Assigning TCR associations to individual alleles was difficult when HLA alleles, especially DR and DQ, strongly co-occurred. In an earlier analysis of approximately 590 of the donors, most TCR beta V segments appeared in productive rearrangements about 90% or about 30% of the time, broadly matching IMGT annotations. In a later analysis, TCR association rates were found to vary across HLA loci, with the most associated TCRs seen for DRB1 alleles and the fewest for HLA-C alleles. The only immune exposure information available for the cohort was CMV serostatus. Correlated functional status among segregating V segments might be attributable to linkage disequilibrium, but an unknown experimental factor could not be ruled out. Presence/absence analyses assumed roughly uniform sequencing depth across donors, an assumption that may not hold. The classifier was reported to diagnose cytomegalovirus status with high specificity and sensitivity in both the original cohort and the validation cohort. A further reported finding was that TCR beta sequences accurately predicted the HLA-A and HLA-B alleles for most subjects in the first cohort. According to the authors, the approach could potentially be generalized to other disease states and immunological phenotypes. A later analysis associated 15,000 to 20,000 TCR beta sequences with specific HLA alleles at a false discovery rate of 0.05. While some public TCRs were present in many individuals, most TCR sequences turned up only very rarely across donors. Some IMGT-functional V segments, including TRBV6-2 and TRBV6-3, could not be distinguished by the 87-base-pair reads and were therefore excluded. A later genetic analysis reported fewer N-insertions in productive TCRs among donors in an Asian-associated ancestry cluster than the approximately 670-donor mean. A group of highly shared sequence variants was considered likely to be a technical artifact of the sequencing pipeline. Only TCR beta chains were sequenced in this cohort, and the absence of alpha or paired-chain data limited detectable features. Because HLA typing was unavailable for some donors at each locus, only the typed subset was used in association tests. In a later analysis, most CMV-associated TCR beta chains were found to appear HLA-restricted, with HLA associations seemingly driven largely by CMV exposure. A later analysis found that HLA-associated TCR beta chains were more clonally expanded and had lower generation probabilities than equally common non-associated chains. A later genetic analysis associated a missense DCLRE1C variant with V-gene and J-gene trimming of TCR beta chains, and an independent cohort replicated the association. In a later analysis, several top co-occurrence clusters were reported to appear linked to parvovirus B19, influenza, CMV and Epstein-Barr virus. Three of the identified cytomegalovirus-associated TCR beta chains were confirmed in vitro to be specific for cytomegalovirus antigens. The earlier analysis of 587 of the donors excluded seventeen rarely observed V segments, including chromosome 9 orphons, because counts were too low.

In total, over 600 healthy bone marrow donors made up the cohort. All cohort members were sampled while nominally healthy, although unrecorded immune exposures were likely present. The donor was CMV seropositive and was included in the group of 250 to 300 seropositive cohort members. A peripheral blood sample was collected from each donor, and TCR beta sequencing was performed on peripheral blood mononuclear cells. The Qiagen DNeasy Blood Extraction Kit was used to extract genomic DNA from the blood cell samples. Sequenced material: PBMCs. Rearrangement joined TRBV11-3 to TRBJ2-2; confidence is insufficient to name the D gene. The receptor comes from a woman between 25 and 40 years old in good health and CMV-seropositive. The CDR3 is CASSLGGMNTGELFF. The DNA is as follows: TGTGCCAGCAGCTTAGGAGGCATGAACACCGGGGAGCTGTTTTTT.